In its sample, the clone carrying this T cell receptor beta chain was seen a few times. This entry is derived from a study of T cells after yellow fever vaccination. TCRdb re-analysed the 5' RACE reads in MiXCR, keeping a single row per CDR3 protein. The sample includes 450,000 to 600,000 distinct CDR3 sequences, about 13% of them seen just once. The length of the CDR3 is 15 residues. The trim removed 6 bases at V and 0 bases at J, leaving 8 bases unmatched. Germline values: CDR1 KGHSH, CDR2 LQKENI. The specimen comprised PBMCs, sampled on the day of the yellow fever booster vaccination. This chain links TRBV18 with TRBJ2-7; 7 nucleotides line up with TRBD1. The source of this sequence is a man younger than 45 who received the YFV17D yellow fever vaccine. The CDR3 loop is CASSLLRDSSYEQYF. The CDR3 coding sequence is TGTGCCAGCTCTCTACTCCGGGACAGCTCCTACGAGCAGTACTTC.